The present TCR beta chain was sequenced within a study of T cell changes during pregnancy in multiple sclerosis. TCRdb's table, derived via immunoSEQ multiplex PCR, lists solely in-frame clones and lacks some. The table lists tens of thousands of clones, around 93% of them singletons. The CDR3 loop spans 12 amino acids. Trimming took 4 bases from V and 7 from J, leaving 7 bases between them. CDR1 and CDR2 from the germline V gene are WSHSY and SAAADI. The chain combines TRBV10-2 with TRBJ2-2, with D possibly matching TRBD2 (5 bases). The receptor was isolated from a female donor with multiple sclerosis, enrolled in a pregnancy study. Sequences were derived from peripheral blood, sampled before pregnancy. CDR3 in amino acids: CASSGTFGELFF. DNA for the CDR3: TGCGCCAGCAGTGGGACTTTCGGGGAGCTGTTTTTT.